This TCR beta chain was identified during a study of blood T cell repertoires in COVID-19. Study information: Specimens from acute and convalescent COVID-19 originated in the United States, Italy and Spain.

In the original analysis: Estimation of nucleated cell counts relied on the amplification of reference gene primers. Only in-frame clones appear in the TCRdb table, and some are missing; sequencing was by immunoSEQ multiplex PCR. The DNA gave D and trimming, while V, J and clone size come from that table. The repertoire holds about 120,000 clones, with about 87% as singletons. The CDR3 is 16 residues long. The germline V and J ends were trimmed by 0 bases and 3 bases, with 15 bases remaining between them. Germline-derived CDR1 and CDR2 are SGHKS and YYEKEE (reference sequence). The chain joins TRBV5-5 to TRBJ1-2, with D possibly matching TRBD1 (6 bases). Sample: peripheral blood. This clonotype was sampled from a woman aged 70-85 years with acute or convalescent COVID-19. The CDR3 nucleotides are TGTGCCAGCAGCTTGGCCAGGGGCAGGCCCGACTATGGCTACACCTTC. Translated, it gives CASSLARGRPDYGYTF. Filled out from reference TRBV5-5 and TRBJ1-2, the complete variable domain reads DAGVTQSPTHLIKTRGQQVTLRCSPISGHKSVSWYQQVLGQGPQFIFQYYEKEERGRGNFPDRFSARQFPNYSSELNVNALLLGDSALYLCASSLARGRPDYGYTFGSGTRLTVV.